This is a list of T cell receptor beta chains from one sample in a study of metastatic and nonmetastatic thyroid tumors. TCRdb re-analyzed the PCR reads through MiXCR. The sample contains 35,000 to 50,000 clones, less than 5% of which appear only once. Material: blood. These receptors all stem from a female donor with papillary thyroid cancer or a benign thyroid nodule (not recorded which). Some clones in this sample may be carry-over from other donors' samples. Both conserved end residues are part of each CDR3. The D gene is left open where the match is weak. The size of a clone is reported for some rows only, either as once, few or many, or as a class for expanded clones.

>13|.|TRBV20-1|TRBJ2-1|.
TGCAGTGCTAGGGAGGCCAGCTACAATGAGCAGTTCTTC
CSAREASYNEQFF
>13|.|TRBV6-6|TRBJ1-1|many
TGTGCCAGCAGTTACTACACGAACACTGAAGCTTTCTTT
CASSYYTNTEAFF
>15|TRBD1|TRBV7-6|TRBJ2-5|many
TGTGCCAGCAGCGTACCGGGACAGGCCTCGGCGACCCAGTACTTC
CASSVPGQASATQYF
>18|TRBD2|TRBV11-3|TRBJ2-4|many
TGTGCCAGCAGCGCTGGGACTAGCGGGATTCTAGCCAAAAACATTCAGTACTTC
CASSAGTSGILAKNIQYF
>14|.|TRBV12-3/TRBV12-4|TRBJ1-1|.
TGTGCCAGCACTGCCGCGGGACCCCTTCTTGAAGCTTTCTTT
CASTAAGPLLEAFF
>13|.|TRBV11-3|TRBJ1-1|few
TGTGCCAGCAGCTTAGGAGGGAGGTGTGAAGCTTTCTTT
CASSLGGRCEAFF
>15|TRBD1|TRBV6-2/TRBV6-3|TRBJ2-3|few
TGTGCCAGCAGAACAGGGGGCGCGGGCACAGATACGCAGTATTTT
CASRTGGAGTDTQYF
>17|.|TRBV27|TRBJ1-6|few
TGTGCCAGCAGAAAATCTTGGGGGGGGATACATAATTCACCCCTCCACTTT
CASRKSWGGIHNSPLHF
>13|.|TRBV6-4|TRBJ2-2|many
TGTGCCAGCAGTAACTCGGACGGCGGGGAGCTGTTTTTT
CASSNSDGGELFF
>14|TRBD2|TRBV5-1|TRBJ2-2|many
TGCGCCAGCGCTAGCGGGAGTGGCACCGGGGAGCTGTTTTTT
CASASGSGTGELFF
>13|.|TRBV28|TRBJ1-2|.
TGTGCCAGCAGTGCCGAAGACCGGACTGGCTACACCTTC
CASSAEDRTGYTF
>15|.|TRBV9|TRBJ1-5|many
TGTGCCAGCAGCAGGGGTAGGGATTATGGACAGCCCCAGCATTTT
CASSRGRDYGQPQHF
>13|.|TRBV6-1|TRBJ2-2|many
TGTGCCAGCAGTGGGGTGGGCACCGGGGAGCTGTTTTTT
CASSGVGTGELFF
>14|TRBD2|TRBV9|TRBJ2-3|.
TGTGCCAGCAGCCTCGGGGGGGATGGAGATACGCAGTATTTT
CASSLGGDGDTQYF
>15|TRBD1|TRBV5-1|TRBJ1-5|many
TGCGCCAGCAGCTTGGGGGGACAGGGGCATCAGCCCCAGCATTTT
CASSLGGQGHQPQHF
>17|.|TRBV5-1|TRBJ2-2|many
TGCGCCAGCAGCTTGTCTCCACCAGACGCGAACACCGGGGAGCTGTTTTTT
CASSLSPPDANTGELFF
>11|.|TRBV3-1|TRBJ2-1|many
TGTGCCAGCAGCCTTTATCCCGAATTCTTCTTC
CASSLYPEFFF
>12|.|TRBV7-8|TRBJ1-1|many
TGTGCCAGCAGCACAGTGAACACTGAAGCTTTCTTT
CASSTVNTEAFF
>16|TRBD1|TRBV5-1|TRBJ2-7|many
TGCGCCAGCCGCGAGAGGGCCGGACAGGGGGCCTACGAGCAGTACTTC
CASRERAGQGAYEQYF
>13|.|TRBV30|TRBJ1-5|few
TGTGCCTGGAGTACGGGGGGCAATCAGCCCCAGCATTTT
CAWSTGGNQPQHF
>14|TRBD1|TRBV4-3|TRBJ2-2|few
TGCGCCAGCAGCCAAGACCAAGGGACAGGGAGACTGTTTTTT
CASSQDQGTGRLFF
>17|TRBD2|TRBV2|TRBJ2-1|many
TGTGCCAGCAGTGCGGCGAGACTAGCGGGTTTGTACAATGAGCAGTTCTTC
CASSAARLAGLYNEQFF
>16|.|TRBV18|TRBJ2-1|.
TGTGCCAGCTCACGCGCCGTTGGAAACTCCTACAATGAGCAGTTCTTC
CASSRAVGNSYNEQFF
>15|.|TRBV29-1|TRBJ2-7|many
TGCAGCGTCGCCATTCTTAGCGGAGTCCCCTACGAGCAGTACTTC
CSVAILSGVPYEQYF
>15|.|TRBV20-1|TRBJ2-6|.
TGCAGTGCCCCACCTGGCCTCTCTGGGGCCAACGTCCTGACTTTC
CSAPPGLSGANVLTF
>17|TRBD2|TRBV18|TRBJ2-1|few
TGTGCCAGCTCACCAACTAGCGGGAGTATTTCCTACAATGAGCAGTTCTTC
CASSPTSGSISYNEQFF
>14|.|TRBV12-3/TRBV12-4|TRBJ1-1|.
TGTGCCAGCAGTTTCAATACACTATACACTGAAGCTTTCTTT
CASSFNTLYTEAFF
>15|TRBD2|TRBV7-8|TRBJ2-1|.
TGTGCCAGCAACCCAGATCCAGGACTAGCCTATGAGCAGTTCTTC
CASNPDPGLAYEQFF
>13|.|TRBV12-5|TRBJ1-2|few
TGTGCTAGTGGTTCGGACACCTCCTATGTCTACACCTTT
CASGSDTSYVYTF
>14|TRBD1|TRBV7-3|TRBJ2-7|many
TGTGCCAGCAGCTTAGAGGGCAGGGGGTACGAGCAGTACTTC
CASSLEGRGYEQYF
>15|.|TRBV5-1|TRBJ2-2|many
TGCGCCAGCAGCTCCTCGACGGGGAACACCGGGGAGCTGTTTTTT
CASSSSTGNTGELFF
>17|.|TRBV11-2|TRBJ1-6|many
TGTGCCAGCAGCCCGTCGGCGGGCGTGGGACTGAATTCACCCCTCCACTTT
CASSPSAGVGLNSPLHF
>15|.|TRBV19|TRBJ1-5|many
TGTGCCAGTAGTAGAACAGCTCATAGCAATCAGCCCCAGCATTTT
CASSRTAHSNQPQHF
>14|.|TRBV6-1|TRBJ1-1|many
TGTGCCAGCAGTTACGAAGCAGGAAGGGCTGAAGCTTTCTTT
CASSYEAGRAEAFF
>19|TRBD1|TRBV12-3/TRBV12-4|TRBJ1-5|many
TGTGCCAGCAGTGACCACGGGACAGGGAAGGGGTATAGCAATCAGCCCCAGCATTTT
CASSDHGTGKGYSNQPQHF
>14|.|TRBV27|TRBJ2-6|many
TGTGCCAGCAGTCGGGAGCCTGGGGCCAACGTCCTGACTTTC
CASSREPGANVLTF